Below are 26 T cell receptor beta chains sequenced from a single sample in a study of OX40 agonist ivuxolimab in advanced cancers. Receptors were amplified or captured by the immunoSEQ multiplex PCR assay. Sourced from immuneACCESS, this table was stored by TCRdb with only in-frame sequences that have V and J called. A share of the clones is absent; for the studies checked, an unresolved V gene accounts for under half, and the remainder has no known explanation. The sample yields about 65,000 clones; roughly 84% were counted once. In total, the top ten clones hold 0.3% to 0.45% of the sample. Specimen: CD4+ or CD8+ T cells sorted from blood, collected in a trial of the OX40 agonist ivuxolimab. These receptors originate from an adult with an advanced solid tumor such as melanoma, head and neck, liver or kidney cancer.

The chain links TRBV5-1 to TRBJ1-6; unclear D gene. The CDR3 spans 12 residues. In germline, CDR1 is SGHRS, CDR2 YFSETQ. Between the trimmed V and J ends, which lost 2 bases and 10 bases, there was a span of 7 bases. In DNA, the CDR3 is TGCGCCAGCAGCTTTTCCGGCTCACCCCTCCACTTT. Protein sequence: CASSFSGSPLHF.

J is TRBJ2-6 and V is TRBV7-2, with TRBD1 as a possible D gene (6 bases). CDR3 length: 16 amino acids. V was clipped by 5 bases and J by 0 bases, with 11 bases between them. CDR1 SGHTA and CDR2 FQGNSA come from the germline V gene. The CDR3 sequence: CASSPRTASGANVLTF. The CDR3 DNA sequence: TGTGCCAGCAGCCCCAGGACAGCCTCTGGGGCCAACGTCCTGACTTTC.

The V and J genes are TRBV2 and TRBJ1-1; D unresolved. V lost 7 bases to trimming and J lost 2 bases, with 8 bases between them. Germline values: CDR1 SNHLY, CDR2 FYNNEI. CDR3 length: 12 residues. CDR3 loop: CASNDPNTEAFF. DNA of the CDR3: TGTGCCAGCAATGACCCTAACACTGAAGCTTTCTTT.

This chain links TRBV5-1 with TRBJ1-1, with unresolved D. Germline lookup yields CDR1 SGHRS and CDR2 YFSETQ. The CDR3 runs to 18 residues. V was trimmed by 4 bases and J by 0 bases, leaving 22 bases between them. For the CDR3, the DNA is TGCGCCAGCAGCCCCTCAGGCTCGGCCCGTTCCATGAACACTGAAGCTTTCTTT. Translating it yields CASSPSGSARSMNTEAFF.

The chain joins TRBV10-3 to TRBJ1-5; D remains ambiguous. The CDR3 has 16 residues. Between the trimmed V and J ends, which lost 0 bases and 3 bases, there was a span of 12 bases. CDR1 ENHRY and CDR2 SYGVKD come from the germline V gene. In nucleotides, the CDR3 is TGTGCCATCAGTGAGTCGACGGGCACCAACAATCAGCCCCAGCATTTT. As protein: CAISESTGTNNQPQHF.

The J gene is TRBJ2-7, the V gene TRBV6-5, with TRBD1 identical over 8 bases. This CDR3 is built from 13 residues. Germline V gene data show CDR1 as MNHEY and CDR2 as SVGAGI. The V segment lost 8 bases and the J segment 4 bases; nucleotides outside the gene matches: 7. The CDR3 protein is CASDRGLVYEQYF. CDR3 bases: TGTGCCAGCGACAGGGGATTGGTGTACGAGCAGTACTTC.

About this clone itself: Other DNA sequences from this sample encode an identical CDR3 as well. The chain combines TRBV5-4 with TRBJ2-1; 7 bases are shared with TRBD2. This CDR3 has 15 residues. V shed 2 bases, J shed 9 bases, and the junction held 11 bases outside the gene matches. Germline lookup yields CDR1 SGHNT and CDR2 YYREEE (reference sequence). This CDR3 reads CASSFRDYPVSEQFF. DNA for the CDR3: TGTGCCAGCAGCTTCCGGGACTACCCAGTTAGTGAGCAGTTCTTC. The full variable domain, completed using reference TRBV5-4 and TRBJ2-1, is ETGVTQSPTHLIKTRGQQVTLRCSSQSGHNTVSWYQQALGQGPQFIFQYYREEENGRGNFPPRFSGLQFPNYSSELNVNALELDDSALYLCASSFRDYPVSEQFFGPGTRLTVL.

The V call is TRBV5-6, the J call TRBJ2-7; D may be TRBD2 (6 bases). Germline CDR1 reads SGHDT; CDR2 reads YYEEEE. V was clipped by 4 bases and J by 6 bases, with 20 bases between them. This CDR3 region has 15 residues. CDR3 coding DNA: TGTGCCAGCAGCGCATACCGGGTCCTCGGGGGCGAGCAGTACTTC. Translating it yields CASSAYRVLGGEQYF.

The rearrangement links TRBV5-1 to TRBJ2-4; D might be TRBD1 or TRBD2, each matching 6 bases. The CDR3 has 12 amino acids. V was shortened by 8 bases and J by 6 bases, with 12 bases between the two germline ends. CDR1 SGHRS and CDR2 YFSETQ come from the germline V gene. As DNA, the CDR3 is TGCGCCAGTCGACAGGAGGGAAACATTCAGTACTTC. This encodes CASRQEGNIQYF. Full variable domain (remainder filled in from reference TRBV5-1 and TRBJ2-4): KAGVTQTPRYLIKTRGQQVTLSCSPISGHRSVSWYQQTPGQGLQFLFEYFSETQRNKGNFPGRFSGRQFSNSRSEMNVSTLELGDSALYLCASRQEGNIQYFGAGTRLSVL.

The CDR3 region is CASSLTVEGNSPLHF. CDR3 nucleotides: TGTGCCAGCAGCTTAACGGTCGAAGGAAATTCACCCCTCCACTTT. This rearrangement joins TRBV7-6 to TRBJ1-6, with D unresolved. Germline loops: CDR1 SGHVS, CDR2 FNYEAQ. The V end was cut by 2 bases, the J end by 7 bases, with 12 bases between. The CDR3 contains 15 residues. The full variable domain, its missing parts supplied by reference TRBV7-6 and TRBJ1-6, is GAGVSQSPRYKVTKRGQDVALRCDPISGHVSLYWYRQALGQGPEFLTYFNYEAQQDKSGLPNDRFSAERPEGSISTLTIQRTEQRDSAMYRCASSLTVEGNSPLHFGNGTRLTVT.

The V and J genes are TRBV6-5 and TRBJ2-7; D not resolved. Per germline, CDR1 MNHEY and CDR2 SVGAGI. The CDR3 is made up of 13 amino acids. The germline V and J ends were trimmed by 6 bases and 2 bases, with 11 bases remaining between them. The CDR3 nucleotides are TGTGCCAGCAGCCCCGGCAATACCTACGAGCAGTACTTC. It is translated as CASSPGNTYEQYF.

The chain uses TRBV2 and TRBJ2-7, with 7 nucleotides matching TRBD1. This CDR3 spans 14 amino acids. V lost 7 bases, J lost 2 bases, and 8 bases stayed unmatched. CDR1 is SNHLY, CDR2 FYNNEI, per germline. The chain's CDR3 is CASKIWGQTYEQYF. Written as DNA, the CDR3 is TGTGCCAGCAAGATTTGGGGACAGACCTACGAGCAGTACTTC.

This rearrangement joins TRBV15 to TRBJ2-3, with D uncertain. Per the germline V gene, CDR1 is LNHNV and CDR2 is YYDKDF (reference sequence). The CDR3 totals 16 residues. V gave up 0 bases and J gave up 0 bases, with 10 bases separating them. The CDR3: CATSRESFGSTDTQYF. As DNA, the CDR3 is TGTGCCACCAGCAGAGAGAGTTTCGGAAGCACAGATACGCAGTATTTT. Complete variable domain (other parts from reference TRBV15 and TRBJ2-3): DAMVIQNPRYQVTQFGKPVTLSCSQTLNHNVMYWYQQKSSQAPKLLFHYYDKDFNNEADTPDNFQSRRPNTSFCFLDIRSPGLGDTAMYLCATSRESFGSTDTQYFGPGTRLTVL.

Here the CDR3 DNA reads TGTGCCAGCAGCTTAGGTCCAGCCATATATTTT. This codes for CASSLGPAIYF. This chain connects TRBV5-4 to TRBJ1-3; no reliable D call. The CDR3 is 11 amino acids. The germline gives CDR1 SGHNT, CDR2 YYREEE (reference sequence). The V end was cut by 2 bases, the J end by 11 bases, with 8 bases between.

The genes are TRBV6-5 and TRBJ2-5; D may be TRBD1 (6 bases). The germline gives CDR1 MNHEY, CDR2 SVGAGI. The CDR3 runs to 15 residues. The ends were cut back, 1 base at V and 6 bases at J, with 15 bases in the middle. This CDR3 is CASSYLTGIGKTQYF. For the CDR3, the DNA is TGTGCCAGCAGTTACTTGACAGGAATCGGGAAGACCCAGTACTTC.

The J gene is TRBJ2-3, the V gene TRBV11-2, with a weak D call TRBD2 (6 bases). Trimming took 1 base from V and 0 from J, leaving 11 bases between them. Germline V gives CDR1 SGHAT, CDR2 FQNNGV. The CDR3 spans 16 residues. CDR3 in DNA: TGTGCCAGCAGCTTAGGAGCAGGGAGGAGCACAGATACGCAGTATTTT. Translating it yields CASSLGAGRSTDTQYF. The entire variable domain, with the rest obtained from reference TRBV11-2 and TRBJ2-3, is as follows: EAGVAQSPRYKIIEKRQSVAFWCNPISGHATLYWYQQILGQGPKLLIQFQNNGVVDDSQLPKDRFSAERLKGVDSTLKIQPAKLEDSAVYLCASSLGAGRSTDTQYFGPGTRLTVL.

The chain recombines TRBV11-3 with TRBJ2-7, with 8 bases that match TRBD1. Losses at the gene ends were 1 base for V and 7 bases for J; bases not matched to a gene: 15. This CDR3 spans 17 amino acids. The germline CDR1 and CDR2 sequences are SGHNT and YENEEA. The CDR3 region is CASSLGGPETGAQEQYF. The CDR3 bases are TGTGCCAGCAGCTTAGGGGGCCCTGAGACAGGGGCTCAAGAGCAGTACTTC.

The CDR3: CASAGLSSNQPQHF. CDR3 coding DNA: TGTGCCAGCGCGGGGCTTTCAAGCAATCAGCCCCAGCATTTT. The chain employs TRBV6-1 and TRBJ1-5; a weak D match, TRBD1 (5 bases). The CDR3 has 14 amino acids. Deletions cut 8 bases from V and 1 base from J, with 12 bases between. Germline CDR1 reads MNHNS; CDR2 reads SASEGT.

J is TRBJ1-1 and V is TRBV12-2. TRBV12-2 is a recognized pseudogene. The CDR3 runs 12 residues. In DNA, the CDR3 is TGTGCAAGTCGCTTAGCGCGGGTTTACGCTTTCTTT. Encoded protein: CASRLARVYAFF.

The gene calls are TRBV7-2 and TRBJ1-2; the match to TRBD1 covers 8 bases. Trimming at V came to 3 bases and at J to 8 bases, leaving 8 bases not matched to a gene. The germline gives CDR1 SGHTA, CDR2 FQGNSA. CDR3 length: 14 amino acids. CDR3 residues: CASSLVPGTGGYTF. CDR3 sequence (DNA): TGTGCCAGCAGCTTGGTCCCTGGGACAGGCGGCTACACCTTC.

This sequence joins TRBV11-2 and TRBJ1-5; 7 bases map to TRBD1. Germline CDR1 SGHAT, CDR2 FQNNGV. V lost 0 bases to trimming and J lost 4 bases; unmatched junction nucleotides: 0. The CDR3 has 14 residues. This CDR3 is CASSLEQGNQPQHF. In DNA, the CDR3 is TGTGCCAGCAGCTTAGAACAGGGGAATCAGCCCCAGCATTTT.

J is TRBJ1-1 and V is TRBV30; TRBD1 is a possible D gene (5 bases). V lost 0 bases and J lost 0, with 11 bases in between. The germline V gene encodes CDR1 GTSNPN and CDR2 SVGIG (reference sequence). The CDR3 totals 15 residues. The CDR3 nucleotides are TGTGCCTGGAGTGTACGCGGGGGTGTGAACACTGAAGCTTTCTTT. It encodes CAWSVRGGVNTEAFF.

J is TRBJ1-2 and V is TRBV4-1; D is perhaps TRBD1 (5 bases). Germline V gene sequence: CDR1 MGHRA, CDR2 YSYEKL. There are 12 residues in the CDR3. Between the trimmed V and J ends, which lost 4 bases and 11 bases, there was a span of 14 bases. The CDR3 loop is CASSPARGFYTF. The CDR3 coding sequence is TGCGCCAGCAGCCCAGCTCGGGGGTTTTACACCTTC.

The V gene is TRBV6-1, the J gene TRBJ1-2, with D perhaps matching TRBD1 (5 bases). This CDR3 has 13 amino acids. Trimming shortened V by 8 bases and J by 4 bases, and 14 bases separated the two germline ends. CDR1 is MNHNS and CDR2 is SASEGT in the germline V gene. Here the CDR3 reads CASSRVYSYGYTF. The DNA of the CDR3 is TGTGCCAGCTCCAGGGTGTATAGCTATGGCTACACCTTC.

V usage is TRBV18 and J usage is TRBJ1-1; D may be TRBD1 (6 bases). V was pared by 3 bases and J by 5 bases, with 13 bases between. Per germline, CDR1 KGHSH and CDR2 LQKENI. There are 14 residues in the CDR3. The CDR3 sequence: CASSPGTKVTEAFF. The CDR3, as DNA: TGTGCCAGCTCACCCGGGACAAAGGTGACTGAAGCTTTCTTT.

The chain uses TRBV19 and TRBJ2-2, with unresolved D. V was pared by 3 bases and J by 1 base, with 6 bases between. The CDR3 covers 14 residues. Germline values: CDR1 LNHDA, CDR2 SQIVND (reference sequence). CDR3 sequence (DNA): TGTGCCAGTAGTATTTCTCGGAACACCGGGGAGCTGTTTTTT. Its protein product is CASSISRNTGELFF.